This T cell receptor (beta chain) was sequenced for a study of shared clonotypes between healthy human individuals. Study summary: Donor ages ranged 18 to 49 years: a couple of women, a few men. Per-donor plates numbered three CD4 naive, three CD4 memory, two CD8 naive and one CD8 memory.

V was shortened by 1 base and J by 0 bases, with 7 bases between the two germline ends. The V gene's germline CDR1 is SGDLS and CDR2 YYNGEE. The CDR3 has 14 amino acids. Terminally differentiated effector memory CD45RA+ cells were left out of the naive CD8 fraction, which was CD45RO-negative and positively selected for CCR7. Regarding the study as a whole: The expectation was that sequencing depth would affect clonotype sharing among donors.

Details on this clone: Its antigen is unknown.

For every subset, genomic DNA was evenly distributed across several immunoSEQ plates. Generated by immunoSEQ multiplex PCR, the TCRdb table keeps only in-frame clones and is missing some. Found here are 2 million to 2.5 million clones, 85% to 95% of them singletons; the top ten hold about 1.5%. The chain links TRBV9 to TRBJ1-2; D remains ambiguous. This clonotype was sampled from a man aged 18 to 29 in good health. Some clones in this sample may be carry-over from other donors' samples. Sample: naive CD8+ T cells from PBMCs. The CDR3 DNA follows: TGTGCCAGCAGCGTAAGTGGGCCTAACTATGGCTACACCTTC. Its protein is CASSVSGPNYGYTF.